The clone carrying this T cell receptor beta chain was detected only a few times. Its antigen is undetermined. Sorting of CD4+ naive, central memory, regulatory and stem cell-like memory cells was performed via CD45RO/CCR7/CD25/CD127/CD95/CD27. Germline V lookup: CDR1 MDHEN, CDR2 SYDVKM. V dropped 4 bases and J dropped 8; count of bases not matched to a gene: 6. This CDR3 comprises 14 residues. Expressed TCRB transcripts were sequenced, since all the RNA that had been isolated was reverse transcribed. Using immunoSEQ multiplex PCR, the repertoire was profiled, and TCRdb retains in-frame clones only, with some absent. This table holds 330,000 or so clones, around an eighth found once. The data were obtained in a study of beta chain features in type 1 diabetes. Study-level information: Cell yields, age and gender were similar between patients and healthy donors. Study-level points and caveats: The study found fewer insertions and more deletions at VDJ junctions in type 1 diabetes patients. All four CD4+ subsets of Type 1 diabetes patients contained TCRB CDR3s that were moderately but significantly shorter.

The rearrangement joins TRBV28 to TRBJ1-2; TRBD1 agrees at 11 bases. This receptor was identified in a woman aged 18 to 35 with type 1 diabetes. The sample was naive CD4+ T cells from blood. The CDR3 sequence is CASSSVWTGGGYTF. The DNA of the CDR3 is TGTGCCAGCAGTTCGGTCTGGACAGGGGGCGGCTACACCTTC.